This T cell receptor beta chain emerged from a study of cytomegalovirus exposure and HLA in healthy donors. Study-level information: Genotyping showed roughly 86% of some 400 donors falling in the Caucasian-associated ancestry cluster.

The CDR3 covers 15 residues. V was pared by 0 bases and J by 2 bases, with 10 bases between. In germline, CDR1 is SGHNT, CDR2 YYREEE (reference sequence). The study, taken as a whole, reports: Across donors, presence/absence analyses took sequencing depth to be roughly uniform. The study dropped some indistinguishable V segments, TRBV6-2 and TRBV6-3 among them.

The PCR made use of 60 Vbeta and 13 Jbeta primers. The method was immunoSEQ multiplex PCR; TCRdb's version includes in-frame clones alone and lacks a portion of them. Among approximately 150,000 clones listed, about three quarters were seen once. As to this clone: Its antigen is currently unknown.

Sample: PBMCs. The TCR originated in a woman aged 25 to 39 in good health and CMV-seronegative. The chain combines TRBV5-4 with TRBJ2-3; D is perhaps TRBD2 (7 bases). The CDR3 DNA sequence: TGTGCCAGCAGCTTGGGGGGGGGCCTCACAGATACGCAGTATTTT. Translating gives CASSLGGGLTDTQYF. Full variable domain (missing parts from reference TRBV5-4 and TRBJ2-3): ETGVTQSPTHLIKTRGQQVTLRCSSQSGHNTVSWYQQALGQGPQFIFQYYREEENGRGNFPPRFSGLQFPNYSSELNVNALELDDSALYLCASSLGGGLTDTQYFGPGTRLTVL.